A selection of T cell receptor beta chains follows, all from one sample in a study of cytomegalovirus exposure and HLA in healthy donors. The data were produced by immunoSEQ multiplex PCR, yet TCRdb's version contains in-frame clones alone and is incomplete. The sample contains 150,000 to 200,000 clones, about 80% of which appear only once. Sample: PBMCs. The source of these receptors is a woman in her forties or fifties in good health and CMV-seronegative. CDR3s include the opening cysteine and the closing phenylalanine or tryptophan. A D gene is named only where the DNA matches it firmly. Size values are once, few and many counts, or a class for expanded clones, and some rows have none.

v_call	j_call	clone_size	d_call	cdr3_nt	cdr3_aa
TRBV28	TRBJ2-5	once	-	TGTGCCAGCAGTGCCACCTTCCAGGTCCTGGGCCGAGAGACCCAGTACTTC	CASSATFQVLGRETQYF
TRBV7-9	TRBJ2-4	once	-	TGTGCCAGCCGTAAGGGACTTTCGGACATTCAGTACTTC	CASRKGLSDIQYF
TRBV7-2	TRBJ1-4	-	TRBD1	TGTGCCAGCAGCCTGCGGCGGGACAGGGACCGAAAACTGTTTTTT	CASSLRRDRDRKLFF
TRBV7-3	TRBJ2-3	-	-	TGTGCCAGCAGCTTAAGTGCGGGTCCAACAGATACGCAGTATTTT	CASSLSAGPTDTQYF
TRBV4-2	TRBJ1-1	-	-	TGTGCCAGCAGCCAAGCTCAGGGCACTGAAGCTTTCTTT	CASSQAQGTEAFF
TRBV6-5	TRBJ2-1	-	TRBD1	TGTGCCAGCAGCTCTACGACAGGGAGAGGGAATGAGCAGTTCTTC	CASSSTTGRGNEQFF
TRBV29-1	TRBJ2-2	-	-	TGCAGCGTTGATGGAGGGAACACCGGGGAGCTGTTTTTT	CSVDGGNTGELFF
TRBV28	TRBJ1-5	-	-	TGTGCCAGCAGTTTATTCCGTGACAGGAGAGAGCCCCAGCATTTT	CASSLFRDRREPQHF
TRBV28	TRBJ1-2	-	-	TGTGCCACCCAGGGGATCGACGTGAACTATGGCTACACCTTC	CATQGIDVNYGYTF
TRBV7-8	TRBJ1-6	-	-	TGTGCCAGCAGCCCCAGGAATTCACCCCTCCACTTT	CASSPRNSPLHF
TRBV18	TRBJ1-1	once	TRBD1	TGTGCCAGCTCACCGAAAGGGACAGGGATTACGAACACTGAAGCTTTCTTT	CASSPKGTGITNTEAFF
TRBV7-9	TRBJ2-7	once	TRBD1	TGTGCCAGCAGCTTAGGACAGGGGGCGTACGAGCAGTACTTC	CASSLGQGAYEQYF
TRBV2	TRBJ1-4	few	-	TGTGCCAGCTCTGGGGGACTTAATGAAAAACTGTTTTTT	CASSGGLNEKLFF
TRBV5-1	TRBJ2-5	-	-	TGCGCCAGCAGCCTACGGGACTTCCAAGAGACCCAGTACTTC	CASSLRDFQETQYF
TRBV7-6	TRBJ2-1	-	TRBD1	TGTGCCAGCAGCTTAAGGCCTGACGGGACAGGGGTCCCGAGCTCCTACAATGAGCAGTTCTTC	CASSLRPDGTGVPSSYNEQFF
TRBV28	TRBJ1-4	-	TRBD1	TGTGCCAGCAGCCCCACGGGACAGGGAAATGAAAAACTGTTTTTT	CASSPTGQGNEKLFF
TRBV28	TRBJ1-4	-	-	TGTGCCAGCAGTTTTCGGGGTGCAACTAATGAAAAACTGTTTTTT	CASSFRGATNEKLFF
TRBV7-9	TRBJ2-1	-	TRBD1	TGTGCCAGCAGCTGGCCGGGACAGGGGGCTTTTGAGCAGTTCTTC	CASSWPGQGAFEQFF
TRBV5-8	TRBJ1-1	-	TRBD1	TGTGCCAGCAGCCGTGGACAGGGGCGAAAACTGAACACTGAAGCTTTCTTT	CASSRGQGRKLNTEAFF
TRBV6-5	TRBJ2-3	-	-	TGTGCCAGCAGTTACCTAGATACGCAGTATTTT	CASSYLDTQYF
TRBV19	TRBJ1-1	-	TRBD1	TGTGCCAGTACTCGGACAGGGCCGAACACTGAAGCTTTCTTT	CASTRTGPNTEAFF
TRBV7-9	TRBJ1-5	-	TRBD1	TGTGCCAGCAGCTTAGCAGCGACAGGGGGCAATCAGCCCCAGCATTTT	CASSLAATGGNQPQHF